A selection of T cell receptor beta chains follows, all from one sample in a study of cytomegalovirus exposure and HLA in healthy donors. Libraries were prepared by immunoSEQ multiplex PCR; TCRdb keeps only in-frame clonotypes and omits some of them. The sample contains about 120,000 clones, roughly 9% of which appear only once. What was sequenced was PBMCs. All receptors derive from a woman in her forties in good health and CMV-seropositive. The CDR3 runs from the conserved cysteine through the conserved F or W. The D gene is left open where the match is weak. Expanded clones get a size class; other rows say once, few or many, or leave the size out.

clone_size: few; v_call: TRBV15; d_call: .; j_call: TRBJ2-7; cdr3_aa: CATSRGRDRPYEQYF; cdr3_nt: TGTGCCACCAGCAGAGGGAGGGACAGACCCTACGAGCAGTACTTC
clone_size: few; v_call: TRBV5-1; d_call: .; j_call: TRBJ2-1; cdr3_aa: CASSSRDYNEQFF; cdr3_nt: TGCGCCAGCAGCTCCCGGGACTACAATGAGCAGTTCTTC
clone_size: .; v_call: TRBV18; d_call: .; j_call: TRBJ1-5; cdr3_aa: CATTGYSNQPQHF; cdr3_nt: TGTGCCACCACGGGGTACAGCAATCAGCCCCAGCATTTT
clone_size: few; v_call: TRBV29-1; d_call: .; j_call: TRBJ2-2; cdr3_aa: CSGGEGTGELFF; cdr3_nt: TGCAGCGGGGGTGAGGGCACCGGGGAGCTGTTTTTT
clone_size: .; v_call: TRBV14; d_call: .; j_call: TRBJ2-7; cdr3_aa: CASGQYYEQYF; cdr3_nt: TGTGCCAGCGGCCAGTACTACGAGCAGTACTTC
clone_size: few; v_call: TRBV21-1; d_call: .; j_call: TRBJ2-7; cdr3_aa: CASSNRSYEQYF; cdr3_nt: TGTGCCAGCAGCAATAGAAGCTACGAGCAGTACTTC
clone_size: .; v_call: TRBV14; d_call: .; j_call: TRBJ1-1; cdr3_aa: CASSVGRGTEAFF; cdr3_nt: TGTGCCAGCAGTGTGGGGAGGGGCACTGAAGCTTTCTTT
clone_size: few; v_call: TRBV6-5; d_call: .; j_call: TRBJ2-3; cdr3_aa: CASTEGVSDTQYF; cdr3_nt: TGTGCCAGCACTGAAGGGGTATCGGATACGCAGTATTTT
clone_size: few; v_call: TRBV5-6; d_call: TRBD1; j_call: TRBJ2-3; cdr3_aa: CASSLVMGTGSTDTQYF; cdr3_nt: TGTGCCAGCAGCTTGGTTATGGGGACAGGTTCCACAGATACGCAGTATTTT
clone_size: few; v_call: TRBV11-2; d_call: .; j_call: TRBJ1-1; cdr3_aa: CASSPRHLRGTEAFF; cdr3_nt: TGTGCCAGCAGCCCCCGACACCTAAGAGGGACTGAAGCTTTCTTT
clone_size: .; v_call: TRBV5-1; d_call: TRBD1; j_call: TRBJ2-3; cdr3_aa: CASRRDSYTDTQYF; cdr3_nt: TGCGCCAGCAGGAGGGACAGTTACACAGATACGCAGTATTTT
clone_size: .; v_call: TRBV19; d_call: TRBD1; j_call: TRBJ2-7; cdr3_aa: CASKGDSSYEQYF; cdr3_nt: TGTGCCAGTAAGGGGGACAGCTCCTACGAGCAGTACTTC
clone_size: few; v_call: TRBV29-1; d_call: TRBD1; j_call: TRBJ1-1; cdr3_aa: CSIRTGTSFTEAFF; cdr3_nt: TGCAGCATCCGGACAGGGACGTCGTTCACTGAAGCTTTCTTT
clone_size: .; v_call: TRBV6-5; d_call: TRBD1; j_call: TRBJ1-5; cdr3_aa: CASRRQGYSNQPQHF; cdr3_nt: TGTGCCAGCAGACGACAGGGCTATAGCAATCAGCCCCAGCATTTT
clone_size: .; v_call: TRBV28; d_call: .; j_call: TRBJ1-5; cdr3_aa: CASRSNQGQPQHF; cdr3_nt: TGTGCCAGCAGATCTAACCAGGGGCAGCCCCAGCATTTT
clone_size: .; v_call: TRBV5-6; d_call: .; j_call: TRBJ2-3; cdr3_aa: CASSPGASGYGDTQYF; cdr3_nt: TGTGCCAGCAGCCCGGGGGCTAGCGGATATGGAGATACGCAGTATTTT
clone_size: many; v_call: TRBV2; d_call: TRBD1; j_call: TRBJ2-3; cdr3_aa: CARGQATDTQYF; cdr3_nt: TGTGCCAGAGGACAGGCGACAGATACGCAGTATTTT
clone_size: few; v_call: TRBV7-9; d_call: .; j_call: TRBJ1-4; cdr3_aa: CASSSSTNEKLFF; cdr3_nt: TGTGCCAGCTCAAGCTCAACTAATGAAAAACTGTTTTTT
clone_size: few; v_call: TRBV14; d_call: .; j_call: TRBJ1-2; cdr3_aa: CASSPSVKISPLGYTF; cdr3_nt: TGTGCCAGCAGCCCGTCGGTTAAAATTTCTCCTCTTGGCTACACCTTC
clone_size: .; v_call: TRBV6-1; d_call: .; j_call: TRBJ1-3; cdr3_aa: CASSEVGGGTIYF; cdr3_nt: TGTGCCAGCAGTGAAGTAGGCGGCGGCACCATATATTTT
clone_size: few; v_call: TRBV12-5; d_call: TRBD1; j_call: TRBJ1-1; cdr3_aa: CASGSRGLAFF; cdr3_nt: TGTGCTAGTGGTTCAAGGGGGCTGGCTTTCTTT
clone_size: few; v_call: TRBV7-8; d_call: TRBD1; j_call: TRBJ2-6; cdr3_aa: CASSFTQGAAGANVLTF; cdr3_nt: TGTGCCAGCAGTTTTACCCAGGGGGCTGCTGGGGCCAACGTCCTGACTTTC
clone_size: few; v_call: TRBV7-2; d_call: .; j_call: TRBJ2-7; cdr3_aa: CASSSPAVQYF; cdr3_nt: TGTGCCAGCAGCTCTCCCGCGGTGCAGTACTTC
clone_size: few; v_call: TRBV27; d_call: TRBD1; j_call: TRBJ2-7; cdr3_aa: CASRLGPGTGFDEQYF; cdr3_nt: TGTGCCAGCAGACTCGGTCCCGGGACAGGGTTTGACGAGCAGTACTTC
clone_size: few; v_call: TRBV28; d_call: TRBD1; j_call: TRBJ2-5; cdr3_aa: CASSSPTGGGETQYF; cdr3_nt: TGTGCCAGCAGTTCCCCGACAGGGGGCGGGGAGACCCAGTACTTC
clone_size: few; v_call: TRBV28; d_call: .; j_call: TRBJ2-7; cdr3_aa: CASRRETSEQYF; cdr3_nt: TGTGCCAGCAGGAGGGAGACTAGCGAGCAGTACTTC
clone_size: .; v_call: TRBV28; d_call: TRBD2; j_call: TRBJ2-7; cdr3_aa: CASRGGEPEQYF; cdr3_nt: TGTGCCAGCAGGGGGGGGGAACCCGAGCAGTACTTC
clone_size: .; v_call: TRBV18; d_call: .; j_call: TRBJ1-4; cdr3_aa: CASSRYPPNRINEKLFF; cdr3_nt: TGTGCCAGCTCACGCTATCCGCCTAATCGAATTAATGAAAAACTGTTTTTT
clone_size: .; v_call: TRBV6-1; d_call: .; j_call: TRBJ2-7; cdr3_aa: CASSAEGRGPYEQYF; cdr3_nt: TGTGCCAGCAGTGCGGAGGGACGGGGCCCCTACGAGCAGTACTTC